This passage covers 25 T cell receptor beta chains from one sample sequenced in a study of cytomegalovirus exposure and HLA in healthy donors (dated by TCRdb to about 2017). The method behind the library was the immunoSEQ multiplex PCR assay. A mixture of 60 forward primers for TCR Vbeta segments and 13 reverse primers for TCR Jbeta segments was used in the multiplex PCR. TCRdb mirrors the immuneACCESS table, restricted to in-frame sequences. Some clones are absent from its copies; in checked studies, under half trace to an unresolved V gene, and the reason for the others is unknown. The sample includes some 65,000 clones, with 70% to 80% observed a single time. The ten largest clones capture 2.5% to 3.5% of the sample. Material: PBMCs. These receptors all come from a girl aged 5-17 years in good health and CMV-seropositive.

This chain joins TRBV9 and TRBJ1-5; 7 positions agree with TRBD1. V trimming: 4 bases; J trimming: 3 bases; junction bases outside the gene matches: 7. Germline V gives CDR1 SGDLS, CDR2 YYNGEE. The CDR3 totals 15 residues. The CDR3 loop reads CASSPHGTDNQPQHF. The CDR3, as DNA: TGTGCCAGCAGCCCCCACGGGACAGACAATCAGCCCCAGCATTTT.

The chain recombines TRBV30 with TRBJ1-2, with TRBD1 identical over 8 bases. The CDR3 is 14 residues long. Trimming removed 3 bases from V and 5 bases from J; junction bases left unmatched: 8. CDR1 and CDR2 from the germline V gene are GTSNPN and SVGIG (reference sequence). As DNA, the CDR3 is TGTGCCTGGAGAGACAGGGGTGGCGGGTATGGCTACACCTTC. Its translation is CAWRDRGGGYGYTF.

The rearrangement links TRBV28 to TRBJ2-7, with 9 bases that match TRBD1. Germline V lookup: CDR1 MDHEN, CDR2 SYDVKM. This CDR3 has 15 amino acids. Trimming removed 7 bases from V and 3 bases from J; junction bases left unmatched: 10. The chain's CDR3 is CASNRPRTGDYEQYF. The CDR3 DNA follows: TGTGCCAGCAATCGCCCCCGGACAGGGGACTACGAGCAGTACTTC.

V usage is TRBV4-3 and J usage is TRBJ1-4; no clear D. Per germline, CDR1 LGHNA and CDR2 YSLEER. The CDR3 runs to 17 residues. The germline V and J ends were trimmed by 2 bases and 2 bases, with 15 bases remaining between them. CDR3 sequence reads: CASSQHPVAATNEKLFF. The CDR3 bases are TGCGCCAGCAGCCAACATCCGGTAGCGGCCACTAATGAAAAACTGTTTTTT.

In DNA, the CDR3 is TGTGCCAGCAGTGAGACTCTCGGTACAGGAAACACCATATATTTT. Amino acid sequence: CASSETLGTGNTIYF. The chain employs TRBV6-1 and TRBJ1-3; unclear D gene. The CDR3 length is 15 residues. Trimming pared 3 bases from V and 4 bases from J, leaving 13 bases between. The germline V gene encodes CDR1 MNHNS and CDR2 SASEGT.

The V call is TRBV10-1, the J call TRBJ1-1; no clear D gene. This CDR3 has 14 amino acids. From germline, CDR1 is WNHNN and CDR2 SYGVQD (reference sequence). V was shortened by 3 bases and J by 0 bases, with 8 bases between the two germline ends. CDR3 amino acids: CASSESGMNTEAFF. Written as DNA, the CDR3 is TGCGCCAGCAGTGAATCGGGTATGAACACTGAAGCTTTCTTT.

This chain connects TRBV2 to TRBJ1-6, with D hard to call. V was clipped by 6 bases and J by 0 bases, with 15 bases between them. CDR1 SNHLY and CDR2 FYNNEI come from the germline V gene. CDR3 size: 17 residues. CDR3 sequence reads: CASRELAEGSYNSPLHF. For the CDR3, the DNA is TGTGCCAGCAGGGAACTCGCGGAGGGCTCCTATAATTCACCCCTCCACTTT.

This chain joins TRBV2 and TRBJ1-5, with 10 bases aligning to TRBD1. The J segment lost 3 bases and the V segment lost 6 bases, leaving 5 bases of the junction unmatched. This CDR3 is 15 amino acids long. The germline V gene encodes CDR1 SNHLY and CDR2 FYNNEI. DNA of the CDR3: TGTGCCAGCAGAAGGGACAGGGGAGACAATCAGCCCCAGCATTTT. Its translation is CASRRDRGDNQPQHF.

V and J are TRBV29-1 and TRBJ2-7, with 11 positions matching TRBD2. With 6 bases clipped from V and 5 bases from J, the junction kept 6 bases outside the gene matches. This CDR3 is built from 13 residues. Germline CDR1 and CDR2: SQVTM and ANQGSEA. The CDR3 DNA sequence: TGCAGCGTCACTAGCGGGAGTCTCGACGAGCAGTACTTC. Amino acids: CSVTSGSLDEQYF.

This clone was picked up a small number of times. The chain recombines TRBV6-1 with TRBJ1-5, with D possibly matching TRBD1 (5 bases). Trimming removed 4 bases from V and 3 bases from J, with 10 bases in between. The CDR3 totals 14 residues. Germline CDR1 MNHNS, CDR2 SASEGT. In DNA form, the CDR3 reads TGTGCCAGCAGTGGTGGACACCTCAATCAGCCCCAGCATTTT. Its protein is CASSGGHLNQPQHF.

This rearrangement joins TRBV19 to TRBJ1-2; TRBD1 aligns across 8 bases. The germline gives CDR1 LNHDA, CDR2 SQIVND (reference sequence). This CDR3 comprises 12 residues. V lost 8 bases to trimming and J lost 7 bases; unmatched junction nucleotides: 6. Here the CDR3 reads CASRTGYFGYTF. CDR3 sequence (DNA): TGTGCCAGTCGGACAGGGTATTTTGGCTACACCTTC.

This clone has just a few counts. The chain is built from TRBV6-6 and TRBJ1-5; possibly TRBD1 for D (5 bases). V lost 8 bases, J lost 4 bases, and 12 bases lay in between. The CDR3 has 13 amino acids. Germline lookup yields CDR1 MNHNY and CDR2 SVGAGI (reference sequence). In DNA, the CDR3 is TGTGCCAGCCGTCAGGGAAGGAATCAGCCCCAGCATTTT. The encoded protein is CASRQGRNQPQHF.

V is TRBV5-8 and J is TRBJ1-2; 9 nucleotides match TRBD1. The CDR3 consists of 16 residues. Losses at the gene ends were 0 bases for V and 4 bases for J; bases not matched to a gene: 7. Germline lookup yields CDR1 SGHTS and CDR2 YDEGEE. The chain's CDR3 is CASSLEGQGLSYGYTF. Written as DNA, the CDR3 is TGTGCCAGCAGCTTGGAAGGACAGGGGTTGTCCTATGGCTACACCTTC.

This clone was observed a handful of times. This chain joins TRBV13 and TRBJ1-1; 9 bases fit TRBD1. Germline CDR1 and CDR2: PRHDT and FYEKMQ (reference sequence). V shed 7 bases, J shed 8 bases, and the junction held 5 bases outside the gene matches. The CDR3 contains 12 residues. CDR3 in DNA: TGTGCCAGCACCGACGGACAGGGGGAAGCTTTCTTT. Amino acid sequence: CASTDGQGEAFF.

CDR3 loop: CASSSLSYNEQFF. In DNA form, the CDR3 reads TGTGCCAGCAGCTCCCTCTCCTACAATGAGCAGTTCTTC. V usage is TRBV11-2 and J usage is TRBJ2-1; the D is unclear. Germline CDR1 is SGHAT and CDR2 is FQNNGV. V lost 4 bases and J 0 bases, leaving 4 bases between the germline ends. This CDR3 spans 13 amino acids.

The chain combines TRBV6-5 with TRBJ2-7; 11 bases are shared with TRBD2. Germline-derived CDR1 and CDR2 are MNHEY and SVGAGI. The CDR3 spans 14 residues. The junction had 6 bases not matched to a gene; V was cut back by 6 bases and J by 5 bases. CDR3 amino acids: CASRRLAGRDEQYF. CDR3 nucleotide sequence: TGTGCCAGCAGAAGACTAGCGGGGAGAGACGAGCAGTACTTC.

J is TRBJ2-7 and V is TRBV30; unclear D gene. Trimming removed 4 bases from V and 0 bases from J, with 4 bases in between. Germline V CDR1 and CDR2: GTSNPN, SVGIG (reference sequence). The CDR3 covers 11 residues. CDR3 protein: CAWKSSYEQYF. The CDR3 nucleotides read TGTGCCTGGAAGAGCTCCTACGAGCAGTACTTC.

V usage is TRBV7-2 and J usage is TRBJ2-5, with 7 positions matching TRBD1. Per the germline V gene, CDR1 is SGHTA and CDR2 is FQGNSA. Losses at the gene ends were 5 bases for V and 5 bases for J; bases not matched to a gene: 11. The CDR3 covers 15 residues. Written as DNA, the CDR3 is TGTGCCAGCAGCCCATTTGGGACAGCTCGGGAGACCCAGTACTTC. This gives the protein CASSPFGTARETQYF.

The rearrangement joins TRBV28 to TRBJ1-5; 7 bases map to TRBD1. The germline V gene has CDR1 MDHEN and CDR2 SYDVKM. CDR3 length: 17 residues. V trimming: 2 bases; J trimming: 0 bases; junction bases outside the gene matches: 7. CDR3 region: CASSLRATGYSNQPQHF. The CDR3 DNA reads TGTGCCAGCAGTTTAAGAGCGACAGGGTATAGCAATCAGCCCCAGCATTTT. Looking up the rest from reference TRBV28 and TRBJ1-5 gives the full variable domain: DVKVTQSSRYLVKRTGEKVFLECVQDMDHENMFWYRQDPGLGLRLIYFSYDVKMKEKGDIPEGYSVSREKKERFSLILESASTNQTSMYLCASSLRATGYSNQPQHFGDGTRLSIL.

The chain carries TRBV30 and TRBJ1-2, with D unclear. Trimming shortened V by 2 bases and J by 0 bases, and 4 bases separated the two germline ends. CDR3 length equals 12 residues. Germline V gives CDR1 GTSNPN, CDR2 SVGIG (reference sequence). CDR3 sequence: CAWSIANYGYTF. The CDR3 DNA reads as TGTGCCTGGAGTATAGCTAACTATGGCTACACCTTC.

This chain joins TRBV7-2 and TRBJ2-7; D is perhaps TRBD1 (6 bases). CDR3 length: 14 amino acids. Germline V gene sequence: CDR1 SGHTA, CDR2 FQGNSA. V lost 1 base and J 5 bases, leaving 12 bases between the germline ends. The CDR3 region is CASSLGGQVHEQYF. The CDR3 DNA reads as TGTGCCAGCAGCTTAGGGGGGCAGGTACACGAGCAGTACTTC.

As DNA, the CDR3 is TGTGCCAGCAGCAGAGAGACTCCGAGGGCCAAAAACATTCAGTACTTC. The encoded protein is CASSRETPRAKNIQYF. The rearrangement joins TRBV16 to TRBJ2-4; D is uncertain. The V and J ends lost 5 bases and 1 base respectively, with 15 bases between them. The germline CDR1 and CDR2 sequences are KGHSY and FQNENV. CDR3 length: 16 residues.

This chain links TRBV10-2 with TRBJ2-7, with D possibly being TRBD1 (5 bases). Trimming took 8 bases from V and 1 from J, leaving 6 bases between them. The CDR3 is 11 residues long. Germline V gene sequence: CDR1 WSHSY, CDR2 SAAADI. CDR3 loop: CASGASYEQYF. As DNA, the CDR3 is TGCGCCAGCGGGGCTTCCTACGAGCAGTACTTC.

The sample holds a few counts of this clone. The CDR3 bases are TGTGCCATCAGGCAGGGACAGCTTGTCCAAGAGACCCAGTACTTC. It specifies CAIRQGQLVQETQYF. V and J are TRBV10-3 and TRBJ2-5; 7 positions match TRBD1. Germline trimming cut 6 bases from V and 1 base from J; bases unmatched to any gene: 8. The germline CDR1 and CDR2 sequences are ENHRY and SYGVKD. This CDR3 is built from 15 residues.

V usage is TRBV7-9 and J usage is TRBJ2-3; TRBD2 agrees at 14 bases. CDR1 SEHNR and CDR2 FQNEAQ come from the germline V gene (reference sequence). J was trimmed by 6 bases and V by 5 bases; bases with no gene match: 7. This CDR3 contains 16 residues. The CDR3 spells CASSQTSGGAWDTQYF. In nucleotides, the CDR3 is TGTGCCAGCAGCCAGACTAGCGGGGGGGCCTGGGATACGCAGTATTTT.